Each of the 30 T cell receptor beta chains below was sequenced from the same sample in a study of sequential checkpoint blockade in melanoma. The treatment is: randomized to nivolumab then ipilimumab (arm A) or the reverse (arm B). The data were produced by immunoSEQ multiplex PCR, yet TCRdb's version contains in-frame clones alone and is incomplete. The sample has over 4,000 clones; approximately 25% are singletons. Material: tumor tissue (inferred from file names), obtained from a patient given nivolumab and ipilimumab in sequence. Receptors originate from a human donor with melanoma.

This chain connects TRBV14 to TRBJ2-3; the match to TRBD2 covers 10 bases. The V gene's germline CDR1 is SGHDN and CDR2 FVKESK. CDR3 length: 16 residues. V trimming: 4 bases; J trimming: 6 bases; junction bases outside the gene matches: 10. For the CDR3, the DNA is TGTGCCAGCAGCCCCCAAATCACTAGCGGGATTGATACGCAGTATTTT. Translated, it gives CASSPQITSGIDTQYF.

This clone was counted many times. The chain links TRBV28 to TRBJ1-1; D unclear. The germline V gene has CDR1 MDHEN and CDR2 SYDVKM. The CDR3 is 15 amino acids. The V end lost 5 bases, the J end lost 5 bases, and 18 bases lay between the germline ends. The CDR3 nucleotides are TGTGCCAGCAGTCCGCCGACGGGAGCCGTAACTGAAGCTTTCTTT. Its protein product is CASSPPTGAVTEAFF. The entire variable domain, with the rest obtained from reference TRBV28 and TRBJ1-1, is as follows: DVKVTQSSRYLVKRTGEKVFLECVQDMDHENMFWYRQDPGLGLRLIYFSYDVKMKEKGDIPEGYSVSREKKERFSLILESASTNQTSMYLCASSPPTGAVTEAFFGQGTRLTVV.

This clone was detected a few times. The chain employs TRBV9 and TRBJ1-5; 9 bases are a match to TRBD1. Germline-derived CDR1 and CDR2 are SGDLS and YYNGEE. Germline trimming cut 4 bases from V and 5 bases from J; bases unmatched to any gene: 4. This CDR3 region has 14 residues. The CDR3 sequence: CASSLGQGYQPQHF. DNA for the CDR3: TGTGCCAGCAGCTTAGGACAGGGGTATCAGCCCCAGCATTTT.

This clone was seen repeatedly, ten times or more. The rearrangement links TRBV9 to TRBJ2-3; 11 positions agree with TRBD2. The J segment lost 0 bases and the V segment lost 4 bases, leaving 7 bases of the junction unmatched. There are 17 residues in the CDR3. The germline V gene has CDR1 SGDLS and CDR2 YYNGEE. The CDR3 DNA is TGTGCCAGCAGCCCAGGGTGGACTAGCGGGAGCACAGATACGCAGTATTTT. Protein product: CASSPGWTSGSTDTQYF.

This chain links TRBV11-3 with TRBJ2-3; D remains unclear. CDR3 length: 16 residues. V lost 3 bases and J lost 0, with 13 bases in between. The germline gives CDR1 SGHNT, CDR2 YENEEA. CDR3 amino acids: CASSFSASLSTDTQYF. CDR3 DNA: TGTGCCAGCAGCTTCTCCGCGTCCCTCAGCACAGATACGCAGTATTTT. The full variable domain, its missing parts supplied by reference TRBV11-3 and TRBJ2-3, is EAGVVQSPRYKIIEKKQPVAFWCNPISGHNTLYWYLQNLGQGPELLIRYENEEAVDDSQLPKDRFSAERLKGVDSTLKIQPAELGDSAVYLCASSFSASLSTDTQYFGPGTRLTVL.

The rearrangement links TRBV6-8 to TRBJ2-1, with D possibly being TRBD2 (6 bases). The germline CDR1 and CDR2 sequences are MNHGY and SAAAGT. The CDR3 totals 13 residues. V lost 1 base, J lost 11 bases, and 12 bases lay in between. The CDR3 spells CASSYLRERKQFF. CDR3 nucleotides: TGTGCCAGCAGTTACTTACGGGAGAGGAAGCAGTTCTTC.

The chain links TRBV18 to TRBJ1-6; tentative D call: TRBD1 (5 bases). V lost 3 bases and J 8 bases, leaving 11 bases between the germline ends. The CDR3 covers 14 residues. CDR1 is KGHSH, CDR2 LQKENI, per germline. The CDR3 DNA sequence: TGTGCCAGCTCACCGGGGACTGAGTATTCACCCCTCCACTTT. It yields the protein CASSPGTEYSPLHF.

The chain combines TRBV25-1 with TRBJ2-7; 9 nucleotides line up with TRBD1. Trimming cost V 6 bases and J 5 bases; bases outside gene matches: 8. Germline values: CDR1 MGHDK, CDR2 SYGVNS. The CDR3 is 14 amino acids. In DNA, the CDR3 is TGTGCCAGCAGGACGACAGGGGGGTTCCACGAGCAGTACTTC. It translates to CASRTTGGFHEQYF.

This rearrangement joins TRBV19 to TRBJ2-3; a weak D match, TRBD2 (6 bases). Looked up from germline, CDR1 is LNHDA and CDR2 is SQIVND (reference sequence). V lost 0 bases and J 5 bases, leaving 15 bases between the germline ends. The CDR3 consists of 16 residues. The CDR3 nucleotides are TGTGCCAGTAGTATAGATCAACGACTAGTGGAAGATACGCAGTATTTT. It translates to CASSIDQRLVEDTQYF.

This clone was counted at least ten times. The chain links TRBV5-3 to TRBJ1-2; D is uncertain. TRBV5-3 is an ORF; its function is uncertain. The CDR3 consists of 15 residues. Between the trimmed V and J ends, which lost 1 base and 0 bases, there was a span of 10 bases. CDR3 nucleotides: TGTGCCAGAAGCTTGCCCGACGGAGCTAACTATGGCTACACCTTC. Translation: CARSLPDGANYGYTF.

This clone has a handful of counts. The chain carries TRBV23-1 and TRBJ1-1; D is ambiguous. Being an ORF, TRBV23-1 has a function that is uncertain. V lost 6 bases, J lost 2 bases, and 10 bases lay in between. The CDR3 extends over 13 amino acids. Here the CDR3 reads CASSSEINTEAFF. In DNA form, the CDR3 reads TGCGCCAGCAGCTCCGAGATTAACACTGAAGCTTTCTTT.

This clone has a count of ten or more. This chain connects TRBV9 to TRBJ1-2; 7 bases align to TRBD1. CDR1 is SGDLS, CDR2 YYNGEE, per germline. V was pared by 4 bases and J by 2 bases, with 5 bases of the junction left unmatched. This CDR3 is built from 14 residues. The CDR3 reads CASSQTGTNYGYTF. CDR3 DNA: TGTGCCAGCAGCCAGACAGGGACCAACTATGGCTACACCTTC.

The chain couples TRBV19 to TRBJ2-6; the D is unclear. The CDR3 spans 15 residues. V lost 6 bases and J 2 bases, leaving 11 bases between the germline ends. Per germline, CDR1 LNHDA and CDR2 SQIVND (reference sequence). Here the CDR3 DNA reads TGTGCCAGTAGAAACGCCCTTCCTGGGGCCAACGTCCTGACTTTC. The encoded protein is CASRNALPGANVLTF.

V gene TRBV5-1 combines with J gene TRBJ1-2; TRBD1 is a possible D gene (5 bases). V lost 3 bases and J 5 bases, leaving 14 bases between the germline ends. This CDR3 is 14 amino acids long. Germline CDR1 and CDR2: SGHRS and YFSETQ. The CDR3 DNA is TGCGCCAGCAGCTCGTATAACCAGGGATATGGCTACACCTTC. Its protein product is CASSSYNQGYGYTF.

The rearrangement joins TRBV6-8 to TRBJ2-1; TRBD2 is a possible D gene (6 bases). The CDR3 runs to 15 residues. With 0 bases removed from V and 7 bases from J, the gap between germline ends came to 13 bases. From germline, CDR1 is MNHGY and CDR2 SAAAGT. This CDR3 is CASSYSSGGGNEQFF. CDR3 nucleotide sequence: TGTGCCAGCAGTTACTCTTCGGGTGGAGGGAATGAGCAGTTCTTC.

In DNA form, the CDR3 reads TGTGCCAGCTCACCAGGTATCTCTGGAAACACCATATATTTT. Protein sequence: CASSPGISGNTIYF. This sequence joins TRBV18 and TRBJ1-3; D is undetermined. CDR1 KGHSH and CDR2 LQKENI come from the germline V gene. V lost 2 bases and J lost 0, with 5 bases in between. This CDR3 is built from 14 residues.

The rearrangement links TRBV7-8 to TRBJ2-5; D not certain. The CDR3 runs 13 residues. Germline-derived CDR1 and CDR2 are SGHVS and FQNEAQ. V shed 2 bases and J shed 2 bases, with 6 bases lying between them. CDR3 nucleotide sequence: TGTGCCAGCAGCTTAAGGCTGCAAGAGACCCAGTACTTC. This sequence encodes CASSLRLQETQYF.

This chain connects TRBV18 to TRBJ1-1; maybe TRBD1 (5 bases). Germline CDR1 reads KGHSH; CDR2 reads LQKENI. The CDR3 has 15 residues. The V gene lost 2 bases and the J gene lost 3 bases, with 13 bases spanning the gap. The CDR3 coding sequence is TGTGCCAGCTCACCAACTCATGTGGGGGACACTGAAGCTTTCTTT. Translated: CASSPTHVGDTEAFF. The full variable domain, completed using reference TRBV18 and TRBJ1-1, is NAGVMQNPRHLVRRRGQEARLRCSPMKGHSHVYWYRQLPEEGLKFMVYLQKENIIDESGMPKERFSAEFPKEGPSILRIQQVVRGDSAAYFCASSPTHVGDTEAFFGQGTRLTVV.

This clone has a single count. The chain recombines TRBV29-1 with TRBJ2-7; D may be TRBD1 (5 bases). Germline lookup yields CDR1 SQVTM and CDR2 ANQGSEA. The V end was cut by 5 bases, the J end by 0 bases, with 8 bases between. The CDR3 length is 12 residues. CDR3: CSVRQTSYEQYF. In DNA, the CDR3 is TGCAGCGTTCGACAGACCTCCTACGAGCAGTACTTC.

This clone was seen repeatedly, ten times or more. V and J are TRBV4-1 and TRBJ2-1, with TRBD1 identical over 8 bases. Per germline, CDR1 MGHRA and CDR2 YSYEKL. Trimming removed 3 bases from V and 7 bases from J; junction bases left unmatched: 5. The CDR3 has 14 amino acids. The CDR3 sequence: CASSQVDRVNEQFF. The CDR3 DNA reads TGCGCCAGCAGCCAGGTGGACAGGGTGAATGAGCAGTTCTTC.

This clone has more than one count but fewer than ten. The junction departs from germline at one end; a sequencing error may be responsible. V usage is TRBV6-4 and J usage is TRBJ2-3, with D hard to call. Germline V gene sequence: CDR1 MRHNA, CDR2 SNTAGT. The CDR3 has 11 residues. The CDR3 here is CAISNTDTQYF. CDR3 DNA: TGTGCCATCAGTAACACAGATACGCAGTATTTT.

This clone was seen a few times. The chain combines TRBV6-8 with TRBJ1-3; TRBD1 aligns across 9 bases. V trimming: 7 bases; J trimming: 3 bases; junction bases outside the gene matches: 7. The CDR3 extends over 15 amino acids. Germline-derived CDR1 and CDR2 are MNHGY and SAAAGT. The CDR3 DNA reads TGTGCCAGCAAGGGACAGGGACTGGGTGGAAACACCATATATTTT. Its protein product is CASKGQGLGGNTIYF.

The chain uses TRBV27 and TRBJ2-7; 9 nucleotides align to TRBD1. V trimming: 1 base; J trimming: 3 bases; junction bases outside the gene matches: 16. There are 19 residues in the CDR3. Per germline, CDR1 MNHEY and CDR2 SMNVEV (reference sequence). The CDR3 coding sequence is TGTGCCAGCAGTTTATATGTTCTATTAGTAGGGACAGGGAACTACGAGCAGTACTTC. It codes for CASSLYVLLVGTGNYEQYF.

This clone has a handful of counts. The chain joins TRBV2 to TRBJ1-1; D is uncertain. Trimming removed 5 bases from V and 1 base from J, with 11 bases in between. The germline CDR1 and CDR2 sequences are SNHLY and FYNNEI. The CDR3 consists of 14 residues. The CDR3 spells CASSLARANTEAFF. CDR3 bases: TGTGCCAGCAGTCTGGCCCGGGCGAACACTGAAGCTTTCTTT.

This clone was counted a few times. The V call is TRBV6-8, the J call TRBJ2-2; D not resolved. V lost 0 bases to trimming and J lost 3 bases, with 8 bases between them. The V gene's germline CDR1 is MNHGY and CDR2 SAAAGT. CDR3 length: 15 amino acids. The CDR3 sequence is CASSYSFADTGELFF. The CDR3 region has the DNA TGTGCCAGCAGTTACTCGTTTGCCGACACCGGGGAGCTGTTTTTT.

Only a few counts were recorded for this clone. The chain is built from TRBV29-1 and TRBJ2-3; the D gene is possibly TRBD2 (6 bases). The germline V gene has CDR1 SQVTM and CDR2 ANQGSEA. This CDR3 has 13 amino acids. V lost 3 bases and J lost 4, with 11 bases in between. CDR3 region: CSVDDGSADTQYF. The CDR3 nucleotides are TGCAGCGTTGATGACGGGAGCGCAGATACGCAGTATTTT.

By its share, this clone is medium-sized (0.01 to 0.1%). The rearrangement uses TRBV6-8 and TRBJ1-6; possible D gene TRBD1, 5 bases. Germline values: CDR1 MNHGY, CDR2 SAAAGT. This CDR3 has 15 amino acids. With 7 bases removed from V and 1 base from J, the gap between germline ends came to 11 bases. This CDR3 is CASTPRGSYNSPLHF. CDR3 nucleotides: TGTGCCAGCACCCCGAGGGGATCCTATAATTCACCCCTCCACTTT.

The chain carries TRBV30 and TRBJ2-5; 7 nucleotides match TRBD2. The germline V gene has CDR1 GTSNPN and CDR2 SVGIG (reference sequence). The ends lost 4 bases at V and 7 bases at J; junction bases unmatched: 9. The CDR3 is 13 amino acids. The CDR3 sequence: CAWNLGLVGTQYF. The CDR3 nucleotides read TGTGCCTGGAACCTTGGACTAGTGGGGACCCAGTACTTC.

There are many counts of this clone. The chain employs TRBV11-3 and TRBJ1-1, with D possibly TRBD1 on 5 matching bases. The germline V gene encodes CDR1 SGHNT and CDR2 YENEEA. The CDR3 is 14 amino acids. Trimming cost V 2 bases and J 0 bases, with 7 bases left between them. DNA for the CDR3: TGTGCCAGCAGCTTATCAGGGATGAACACTGAAGCTTTCTTT. It is translated as CASSLSGMNTEAFF.

The genes are TRBV2 and TRBJ2-3; 10 bases are shared with TRBD1. The trim removed 4 bases at V and 2 bases at J, leaving 6 bases unmatched. The CDR3 contains 16 residues. Germline values: CDR1 SNHLY, CDR2 FYNNEI. In DNA, the CDR3 is TGTGCCAGCAGTGTCCCCGGGACAGGGGACACAGATACGCAGTATTTT. Encoded protein: CASSVPGTGDTDTQYF. Together with reference TRBV2 and TRBJ2-3, the CDR3 gives the full variable domain: EPEVTQTPSHQVTQMGQEVILRCVPISNHLYFYWYRQILGQKVEFLVSFYNNEISEKSEIFDDQFSVERPDGSNFTLKIRSTKLEDSAMYFCASSVPGTGDTDTQYFGPGTRLTVL.